This TCR beta chain was captured by sequencing in a study of Ad26.COV2.S vaccination and SARS-CoV-2 variants. The wider study: COV1001, an Ad26.COV2.S trial, supplied this vaccine-arm donor. Doses of Ad26.COV2.S were injected into muscle once or twice, 56 days apart.

Per the germline V gene, CDR1 is SGHNT and CDR2 is YYREEE (reference sequence). CDR3 length: 14 residues. V lost 4 bases, J lost 8 bases, and 5 bases stayed unmatched. Measured with immunoSEQ multiplex PCR; TCRdb has only the in-frame clones, and not every one. The sample has about 420,000 clones, around 87% seen once. Treatment meaning: 15 to 20 received Ad26.COV2.S at low or high dose, single or two shots; several received placebo; per-sample allocation not given. Sampling happened 63 days after the first vaccine or placebo injection. Source: peripheral blood, taken in a trial of Ad26.COV2.S vaccine versus placebo. The origin of this receptor is a person aged 18-65 years who received the Ad26.COV2.S COVID-19 vaccine or a placebo. The chain couples TRBV5-4 to TRBJ1-6; TRBD1 aligns across 8 bases. CDR3 residues: CASSRQGSDSPLHF. The DNA for the CDR3 is TGTGCCAGCAGCAGACAGGGGAGTGATTCACCCCTCCACTTT.